Here is one TCR beta chain with its context. Its antigen is currently unknown. This entry comes from a study of shared clonotypes between healthy human individuals. Findings of the study overall: Naive subsets typically showed greater estimated richness than memory subsets. Having only a few donors restricted how much genetic and exposure-history diversity was captured.

This table comes from immunoSEQ multiplex PCR, and its TCRdb copy is limited to in-frame clones, with some not included. The sample lists about 700,000 clones, approximately 79% occurring once. Germline V gene sequence: CDR1 SGHAT, CDR2 FQNNGV. V shed 4 bases and J shed 6 bases, with 13 bases lying between them. The CDR3 loop spans 13 amino acids. The receptor's source is a woman aged 25 to 39 in good health. The V call is TRBV11-2, the J call TRBJ2-7; a weak D match, TRBD2 (5 bases). The source material was memory CD4+ T cells sorted from blood. Subset in this sample: CD45RA-negative fraction. The CDR3 DNA follows: TGTGCCAGCAGCTCCGCTAGCATTCCCGAGCAGTACTTC. It specifies CASSSASIPEQYF.